The 8 T cell receptor beta chains below all came from one sample that was sequenced in a study of blood T cell repertoires in COVID-19. Method: immunoSEQ multiplex PCR; TCRdb's copy keeps in-frame clones and lacks some. The sample has around 340,000 clones, more than 70% seen once. Specimen: peripheral blood. The receptors come from a man between 25 and 39 years old with active or convalescent COVID-19.

The chain couples TRBV7-2 to TRBJ1-2, with D possibly matching TRBD1 (5 bases). V lost 2 bases to trimming and J lost 8 bases, with 15 bases between them. Looked up from germline, CDR1 is SGHTA and CDR2 is FQGNSA. CDR3 length: 14 residues. CDR3 protein: CASSLSGGIGGYTF. The CDR3 DNA follows: TGTGCCAGCAGCTTATCCGGGGGGATCGGAGGCTACACCTTC.

This chain uses TRBV5-4 with TRBJ2-5; D may be TRBD2 (5 bases). With 6 bases removed from V and 1 base from J, the gap between germline ends came to 16 bases. CDR3 length: 15 residues. Germline CDR1 is SGHNT and CDR2 is YYREEE (reference sequence). The CDR3 is CASMGSAEIQETQYF. CDR3 bases: TGTGCCAGCATGGGGTCAGCGGAGATCCAAGAGACCCAGTACTTC.

The chain couples TRBV29-1 to TRBJ1-2; D is unclear. Trimming left V 0 bases short and J 4 bases short, with 15 bases between. CDR1 and CDR2 (germline): SQVTM, ANQGSEA. The CDR3 consists of 15 residues. CDR3 DNA: TGCAGCGTTGAAGATCCACGGGGAAACCTCTATGGCTACACCTTC. This translates into CSVEDPRGNLYGYTF.

This rearrangement joins TRBV5-6 to TRBJ1-1; 8 nucleotides line up with TRBD1. This CDR3 is 14 amino acids long. Germline V gives CDR1 SGHDT, CDR2 YYEEEE. V shed 3 bases and J 2 bases; nucleotides not matched to a gene: 3. The CDR3 coding sequence is TGTGCCAGCAGCTCTACAGGGGGAAACACTGAAGCTTTCTTT. It translates to CASSSTGGNTEAFF.

V is TRBV25-1 and J is TRBJ1-1, with D possibly being TRBD1 (6 bases). In germline, CDR1 is MGHDK, CDR2 SYGVNS. CDR3 length equals 14 residues. V was clipped by 8 bases and J by 1 base, with 14 bases between them. The CDR3 here is CASSLSTGNTEAFF. As DNA, the CDR3 is TGTGCCAGCTCCCTGTCGACAGGGAACACTGAAGCTTTCTTT.

In this sample, this clone turned up once. The chain is built from TRBV12-3 or TRBV12-4 and TRBJ2-7; D uncertain. V lost 6 bases to trimming and J lost 6 bases, with 15 bases between them. The CDR3 spans 13 residues. Written as DNA, the CDR3 is TGTGCCAGCAGCAACCCCACCCTCGGCGAGCAGTACTTC. This codes for CASSNPTLGEQYF.

This chain uses TRBV30 with TRBJ1-1, with 11 bases matching TRBD1. The CDR3 runs 17 residues. Germline CDR1 and CDR2: GTSNPN and SVGIG (reference sequence). Germline trimming cut 2 bases from V and 3 bases from J; bases unmatched to any gene: 11. This CDR3 reads CAWSLDRGPSFDTEAFF. The CDR3 DNA sequence: TGTGCCTGGAGTTTGGACAGGGGGCCTTCGTTTGACACTGAAGCTTTCTTT.

A single count supports this clone. The chain carries TRBV7-3 and TRBJ2-2; 10 nucleotides align to TRBD2. This CDR3 spans 16 amino acids. From germline, CDR1 is SGHTA and CDR2 FQGTGA. J gave up 8 bases and V 5 bases, and 11 bases lay outside the gene matches. The CDR3 DNA sequence: TGTGCCAGCAGCCAAGAGCCGGGACTAGCGATGGGGGAGCTGTTTTTT. This gives the protein CASSQEPGLAMGELFF.